This entry is about one T cell receptor beta chain. What this receptor recognizes is not known. There are no base qualities to consult, and no much larger clone falls within one base. The entry originates in a study of CD8 T cells in ankylosing spondylitis (dated by TCRdb to the late 2010s). As for the study more broadly: The study set out to find disease-linked TCR variants by profiling T cell receptor beta repertoires in ankylosing spondylitis patients and healthy donors. In total, the full study cohort was made up of approximately 99 healthy donors and 25 ankylosing spondylitis patients. Peripheral blood samples were taken, and synovial fluid was additionally collected from ankylosing spondylitis patients.

Synovial fluid samples were matched to blood samples from the same ankylosing spondylitis patients. The full study reports these points: The disease-linked clones were reported as significantly enriched in matched synovial fluid samples from ankylosing spondylitis patients. Some motif variants were previously reported in synovial fluid and blood of reactive arthritis patients, suggesting common disease-initiation mechanisms. The disease-linked clones had a CD8+ phenotype and were found at relatively low frequencies in peripheral blood. A TCR beta motif made up of eight highly homologous amino acid variants appeared to be characteristic of blood from ankylosing spondylitis patients.

The run used an Illumina HiSeq 2500. TCR beta libraries were prepared by quantitative 5'-RACE with molecular barcodes. The paper's processing steps were these. A new computational method based on a probabilistic model of VDJ rearrangement was used to identify disease-linked TCR variants. The raw public reads went through TCRdb reprocessing: fastp at Q25, MiXCR clone calling, in-frame beta chains kept. Under each unique CDR3 protein, matching rows form one entry showing the most common genes and DNA. The V and J calls follow TCRdb's processing rather than the paper's. This sample holds about 36,000 distinct CDR3 sequences; 13% were observed only once. The ten largest account for 32% of the sample. From cysteine to phenylalanine, the CDR3 is 12 amino acids long. Only CDR3 DNA is held: 36 bases, read in frame from base 1. In the germline V gene, CDR1 corresponds to MNHEY and CDR2 to SVGEGT. The V end loses 0 bases and the J end loses 9 bases, and a stretch of 6 bases separates them.

This sequence was found in a male donor with ankylosing spondylitis. The sample consisted of synovial fluid, either unsorted or a sorted T cell fraction (not recorded which). Here the chain combines TRBV6-2 or TRBV6-3 and TRBJ2-4; too little of a D gene remains to name it. This receptor carries the CDR3 CASSYSGGIQYF. The bases read TGTGCCAGCAGTTACTCGGGTGGCATTCAGTACTTC.